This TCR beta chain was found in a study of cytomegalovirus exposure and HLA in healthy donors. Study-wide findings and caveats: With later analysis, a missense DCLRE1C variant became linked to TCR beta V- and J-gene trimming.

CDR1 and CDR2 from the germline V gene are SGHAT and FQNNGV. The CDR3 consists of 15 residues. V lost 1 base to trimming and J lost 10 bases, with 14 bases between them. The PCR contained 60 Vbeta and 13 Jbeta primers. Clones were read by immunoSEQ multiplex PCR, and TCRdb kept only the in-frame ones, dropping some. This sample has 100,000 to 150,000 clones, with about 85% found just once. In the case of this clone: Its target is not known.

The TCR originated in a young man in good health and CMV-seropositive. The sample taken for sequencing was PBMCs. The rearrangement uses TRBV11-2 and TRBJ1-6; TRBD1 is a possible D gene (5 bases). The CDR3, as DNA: TGTGCCAGCAGCTTAGGGGGAGGATGGGGGTCACCCCTCCACTTT. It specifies CASSLGGGWGSPLHF.